The T cell receptor beta chain described here comes from a study of control samples from healthy donors and cancer patients. V was shortened by 3 bases and J by 1 base, with 10 bases between the two germline ends. This CDR3 contains 13 residues. From germline, CDR1 is GTSNPN and CDR2 SVGIG (reference sequence). Repertoires were generated with immunoSEQ multiplex PCR, while TCRdb's copy carries only in-frame clones and drops some. Found here are some 39,000 clones, around 88% of them singletons; the top ten hold roughly 21%. Sequenced: PBMCs. The clonotype originates from a woman between 55 and 75 years old with lung cancer. This chain joins TRBV30 and TRBJ2-7; maybe TRBD1 (5 bases). Written as DNA, the CDR3 is TGTGCCTGGAGCGCTGGACATTCCTACGAGCAGTACTTC. Amino acids: CAWSAGHSYEQYF.